This T cell receptor beta chain derives from a study of blood T cell repertoires in COVID-19. Overall study: T cells, B-cell-depleted T cells, or PBMCs provided the cDNA or gDNA that served as material.

The V and J ends lost 3 bases and 1 base, in that order; junction bases with no gene match: 10. The V gene's germline CDR1 is GTSNPN and CDR2 SVGIG (reference sequence). The CDR3 consists of 18 residues. Using immunoSEQ multiplex PCR, the repertoire was profiled, and TCRdb retains in-frame clones only, with some absent. Of just under 300,000 clones in the sample, around 84% were seen once. The sample taken for sequencing was peripheral blood. The chain links TRBV30 to TRBJ2-1; the match to TRBD2 covers 12 bases. The clonotype comes from a man in his 70s with acute or convalescent COVID-19. CDR3 in amino acids: CAWSDTSGRSFSYNEQFF. The CDR3 DNA is TGTGCCTGGAGCGATACTAGCGGGAGGTCCTTTTCCTACAATGAGCAGTTCTTC. The complete variable domain, with remaining parts taken from reference TRBV30 and TRBJ2-1, reads SQTIHQWPATLVQPVGSPLSLECTVEGTSNPNLYWYRQAAGRGLQLLFYSVGIGQISSEVPQNLSASRPQDRQFILSSKKLLLSDSGFYLCAWSDTSGRSFSYNEQFFGPGTRLTVL.